This T cell receptor beta chain was captured by sequencing in a study of cytomegalovirus exposure and HLA in healthy donors. The J segment lost 11 bases and the V segment lost 7 bases, leaving 17 bases of the junction unmatched. This CDR3 contains 15 residues. Per germline, CDR1 MNHNY and CDR2 SVGAGI (reference sequence). Using immunoSEQ multiplex PCR, the repertoire was profiled, and TCRdb retains in-frame clones only, with some absent. The table records roughly 260,000 clones, 85% to 90% of them present only once. This sequence joins TRBV6-6 and TRBJ1-2; 9 positions match TRBD1. Material: PBMCs. The TCR comes from a woman under 30 in good health and CMV-seronegative. Here the CDR3 DNA reads TGTGCCAGCACGACAGGGGGTCTACTCCTATTTGGGTACACCTTC. This translates into CASTTGGLLLFGYTF.